The 8 T cell receptor beta chains in this list originate from one sample, sequenced in a study of radiotherapy plus CTLA-4 blockade in lung cancer. The assay was immunoSEQ multiplex PCR, and TCRdb's table has in-frame clones only and misses some. The sample lists fewer than 85,000 clones, 85% to 90% occurring once. The sample in question was peripheral blood, obtained from a patient treated with radiotherapy plus ipilimumab. The receptor source for this set is a human donor with non-small cell lung cancer who had stable disease on radiotherapy plus ipilimumab.

The V call is TRBV9, the J call TRBJ2-1, with 7 bases fitting TRBD2. The V segment lost 4 bases and the J segment 1 base; nucleotides outside the gene matches: 2. The CDR3 consists of 14 residues. From germline, CDR1 is SGDLS and CDR2 YYNGEE. The DNA of the CDR3 is TGTGCCAGCAGCCTCGGGGGGTCCTACAATGAGCAGTTCTTC. Translation gives CASSLGGSYNEQFF.

This clone was found once. The chain employs TRBV19 and TRBJ2-1, with unresolved D. V dropped 3 bases and J dropped 10 bases, with 16 bases sitting between them. This CDR3 has 14 residues. CDR1 and CDR2 (germline): LNHDA, SQIVND (reference sequence). CDR3 sequence reads: CASSIRGAPWEQFF. The DNA of the CDR3 is TGTGCCAGTAGTATTCGTGGAGCCCCGTGGGAGCAGTTCTTC.

Here the CDR3 reads CAWSVPDTQYF. The CDR3 DNA reads as TGTGCCTGGAGTGTACCAGATACGCAGTATTTT. The chain recombines TRBV30 with TRBJ2-3; no definite D call. V shed 0 bases and J shed 4 bases, with 2 bases lying between them. Germline assignment: CDR1 GTSNPN and CDR2 SVGIG (reference sequence). The CDR3 spans 11 residues. The whole variable domain, remainder taken from reference TRBV30 and TRBJ2-3, is SQTIHQWPATLVQPVGSPLSLECTVEGTSNPNLYWYRQAAGRGLQLLFYSVGIGQISSEVPQNLSASRPQDRQFILSSKKLLLSDSGFYLCAWSVPDTQYFGPGTRLTVL.

Regarding this clone: One end of the junction does not line up with germline, which may come from a read error. The sample contains more than one DNA sequence encoding this CDR3. This sequence joins TRBV5-1 and TRBJ1-2; a weak D match, TRBD1 (6 bases). The CDR3 is made up of 15 amino acids. The germline gives CDR1 SGHRS, CDR2 YFSETQ. CDR3 residues: CASSLDGGRSYGYTF. CDR3 sequence (DNA): TGCGCCAGTAGCTTGGATGGGGGGCGAAGCTATGGCTACACCTTC.

This clone appeared a single time. The chain joins TRBV28 to TRBJ1-3; a possible D gene is TRBD1 (5 bases). Per germline, CDR1 MDHEN and CDR2 SYDVKM. V was trimmed by 7 bases and J by 0 bases, leaving 16 bases between them. The CDR3 spans 16 residues. This chain's CDR3 is CASTSIGAVSGNTIYF. Written as DNA, the CDR3 is TGTGCCAGCACCTCAATAGGGGCAGTCTCTGGAAACACCATATATTTT.

The CDR3 loop is CASGVEHQPQHF. The CDR3 region has the DNA TGTGCCAGCGGGGTGGAGCACCAGCCCCAGCATTTT. The chain couples TRBV28 to TRBJ1-5; unclear D gene. Germline V CDR1 and CDR2: MDHEN, SYDVKM. The CDR3 totals 12 residues. Trimming removed 8 bases from V and 7 bases from J, with 12 bases in between.

The chain carries TRBV14 and TRBJ1-1; no reliable D call. CDR1 SGHDN and CDR2 FVKESK come from the germline V gene. This CDR3 has 14 amino acids. V was clipped by 0 bases and J by 5 bases, with 10 bases between them. CDR3 region: CASSQDRRETEAFF. The CDR3 bases are TGTGCCAGCAGCCAAGACCGGAGGGAAACTGAAGCTTTCTTT.

The table lists this clone with a count of one. The chain couples TRBV6-6 to TRBJ2-1, with D perhaps matching TRBD1 or TRBD2 (6 bases each). CDR1 and CDR2 (germline): MNHNY, SVGAGI (reference sequence). Trimming removed 4 bases at V and 6 bases at J, with 13 bases between. The CDR3 is 14 residues long. CDR3 sequence: CASSFPGAGNEQFF. The DNA of the CDR3 is TGTGCCAGCAGTTTTCCGGGGGCTGGCAATGAGCAGTTCTTC.